This is a list of T cell receptor beta chains from one sample in a study of cytomegalovirus exposure and HLA in healthy donors. Sequenced by immunoSEQ multiplex PCR; TCRdb stores in-frame clones only, minus some. The table includes more than 200,000 clones, approximately 80% detected once. Sequencing was performed on PBMCs. These receptors all stem from a girl aged 2-10 years in good health and CMV-seronegative. The CDR3 runs from the conserved cysteine through the conserved F or W. A D gene is named only where the DNA matches it firmly. Size is omitted from some rows. Given values are once, few, many or a class for expanded clones.

NA	TRBV5-4	few	TRBJ2-6	CASSLGGQPPGGANVLTF	TGTGCCAGCAGCTTGGGTGGACAGCCCCCGGGAGGGGCCAACGTCCTGACTTTC
NA	TRBV27	NA	TRBJ1-6	CASSLSQSSYNSPLHF	TGTGCCAGCAGTTTAAGCCAAAGCTCCTATAATTCACCCCTCCACTTT
NA	TRBV5-1	NA	TRBJ2-3	CASSLLWVAGTDTQYF	TGCGCCAGCAGCCTACTTTGGGTAGCGGGCACAGATACGCAGTATTTT
NA	TRBV19	NA	TRBJ1-2	CASSVLQGYFGYTF	TGTGCCAGTAGTGTTCTGCAGGGCTATTTCGGCTACACCTTC
NA	TRBV5-1	NA	TRBJ2-6	CASSLGSSGANVLTF	TGCGCCAGCAGCCTTGGGAGCTCTGGGGCCAACGTCCTGACTTTC
TRBD1	TRBV5-1	NA	TRBJ2-7	CASSLQGDHSYEQYF	TGCGCCAGCAGCCTCCAGGGGGACCACTCCTACGAGCAGTACTTC
TRBD1	TRBV5-4	NA	TRBJ2-7	CASSLAGTGPYEQYF	TGTGCCAGCAGCTTGGCCGGGACAGGGCCTTACGAGCAGTACTTC
TRBD2	TRBV4-1	few	TRBJ2-1	CASGRAHPYNEQFF	TGCGCCAGCGGGAGGGCCCATCCCTACAATGAGCAGTTCTTC
NA	TRBV7-2	NA	TRBJ1-4	CASSLIGGLTNEKLFF	TGTGCCAGCAGCTTAATAGGAGGGTTAACTAATGAAAAACTGTTTTTT
NA	TRBV7-7	NA	TRBJ2-5	CASSSRGSLETQYF	TGTGCCAGCAGCTCCCGCGGGTCACTGGAGACCCAGTACTTC
TRBD2	TRBV4-1	NA	TRBJ2-7	CASSQEPGLAAYEQYF	TGCGCCAGCAGCCAAGAGCCGGGACTAGCGGCCTACGAGCAGTACTTC
NA	TRBV7-2	NA	TRBJ2-7	CASSLGGANTVEQYF	TGTGCCAGCAGCTTAGGCGGGGCCAACACGGTCGAGCAGTACTTC
NA	TRBV14	once	TRBJ1-1	CASRDSGLEAFF	TGTGCCAGCAGGGACAGCGGACTTGAAGCTTTCTTT
NA	TRBV7-9	NA	TRBJ1-5	CASSFTDSNQPQHF	TGTGCCAGCAGCTTTACAGATAGCAATCAGCCCCAGCATTTT
NA	TRBV4-2	NA	TRBJ2-7	CASSPREGPYEQYF	TGTGCCAGCAGCCCTCGAGAGGGCCCCTACGAGCAGTACTTC
NA	TRBV11-2	NA	TRBJ2-5	CASSPGDKTQYF	TGTGCCAGCAGTCCAGGGGACAAGACCCAGTACTTC
NA	TRBV5-1	NA	TRBJ1-3	CASSPAFRGAGNTIYF	TGCGCCAGCAGCCCGGCGTTCAGGGGTGCCGGAAACACCATATATTTT
TRBD2	TRBV10-1	few	TRBJ2-7	CASRTGREGRDEQYF	TGCGCCAGCAGAACCGGGCGGGAGGGCCGCGACGAGCAGTACTTC
NA	TRBV29-1	NA	TRBJ1-4	CSVDRHPTNEKLFF	TGCAGCGTTGATCGACATCCAACTAATGAAAAACTGTTTTTT
TRBD1	TRBV18	NA	TRBJ1-4	CASSPPGQGSGLFF	TGTGCCAGCTCACCACCCGGACAGGGTTCAGGGCTGTTTTTT
NA	TRBV30	NA	TRBJ2-2	CAWMSGLTANTGELFF	TGTGCCTGGATGAGCGGTTTGACCGCGAACACCGGGGAGCTGTTTTTT
TRBD1	TRBV27	few	TRBJ1-6	CATCAKTGPGENSPLHF	TGTGCCACTTGCGCGAAGACAGGGCCAGGGGAGAATTCACCCCTCCACTTT
NA	TRBV9	NA	TRBJ1-6	CASSPRQDNSPLHF	TGTGCCAGCAGCCCCCGACAGGACAATTCACCCCTCCACTTT
TRBD2	TRBV19	few	TRBJ2-7	CASSILGGYEQYF	TGTGCCAGTAGTATCTTGGGAGGGTACGAGCAGTACTTC
NA	TRBV6-1	few	TRBJ2-5	CASSVSLAGETQYF	TGTGCCAGCAGTGTATCCCTAGCCGGAGAGACCCAGTACTTC
NA	TRBV6-5	NA	TRBJ2-1	CASSHGGRGQFF	TGTGCCAGCAGCCACGGGGGGCGGGGGCAGTTCTTC
NA	TRBV6-1	NA	TRBJ2-7	CASSEGSSGSIYEQYF	TGTGCCAGCAGTGAAGGCAGTAGCGGCAGCATCTACGAGCAGTACTTC
NA	TRBV6-5	NA	TRBJ1-2	CATATGTNYGYTF	TGTGCCACCGCAACAGGCACTAACTATGGCTACACCTTC
NA	TRBV25-1	NA	TRBJ2-1	CASSDQTVNEQFF	TGTGCCAGCAGTGACCAAACTGTCAATGAGCAGTTCTTC
TRBD2	TRBV5-4	NA	TRBJ2-5	CASSRGLAGGAPTETQYF	TGTGCCAGCAGCCGGGGACTAGCGGGGGGCGCACCCACGGAGACCCAGTACTTC
TRBD2	TRBV7-8	NA	TRBJ2-2	CASSHAVLAGSGELFF	TGTGCCAGCAGCCATGCCGTACTAGCGGGGTCCGGGGAGCTGTTTTTT
TRBD2	TRBV10-3	NA	TRBJ2-3	CATRTSGGATDTQYF	TGTGCCACAAGGACTAGCGGGGGGGCCACAGATACGCAGTATTTT
NA	TRBV6-5	NA	TRBJ2-7	CASSRTDSYEQYF	TGTGCCAGCAGTAGGACTGACTCCTACGAGCAGTACTTC
NA	TRBV11-1	NA	TRBJ2-7	CASSPTRRSSYEQYF	TGTGCCAGCAGTCCGACTAGGCGGAGCTCCTACGAGCAGTACTTC
NA	TRBV6-1	few	TRBJ1-1	CASSENWGREAFF	TGTGCCAGCAGTGAAAATTGGGGGCGTGAAGCTTTCTTT
NA	TRBV10-3	few	TRBJ1-1	CAISESGQSTEAFF	TGTGCCATCAGTGAGTCAGGACAGTCCACTGAAGCTTTCTTT
TRBD1	TRBV19	few	TRBJ2-2	CASKLGGVGTGELFF	TGTGCCAGCAAGCTAGGGGGCGTAGGCACCGGGGAGCTGTTTTTT
TRBD1	TRBV27	NA	TRBJ1-2	CASKTPGQGDYGYTF	TGTGCCAGCAAAACTCCGGGACAGGGGGACTATGGCTACACCTTC
NA	TRBV30	few	TRBJ2-4	CAWSARSIIAKNIQYF	TGTGCCTGGAGTGCCCGGTCCATTATAGCCAAAAACATTCAGTACTTC
NA	TRBV4-1	NA	TRBJ1-5	CASSQVHSNQPQHF	TGCGCCAGCAGCCAAGTCCATAGCAATCAGCCCCAGCATTTT
NA	TRBV27	NA	TRBJ1-1	CASRGGVEEAFF	TGTGCCAGCAGGGGGGGGGTGGAAGAAGCTTTCTTT
TRBD2	TRBV5-1	NA	TRBJ2-5	CASRGLAGETQYF	TGCGCCAGCAGGGGACTAGCGGGAGAGACCCAGTACTTC
NA	TRBV7-9	NA	TRBJ2-1	CASSIDNKVANEQFF	TGTGCCAGCAGCATCGACAATAAGGTCGCCAATGAGCAGTTCTTC
NA	TRBV19	NA	TRBJ1-1	CASSMQGTTEAFF	TGTGCCAGCAGTATGCAGGGAACCACTGAAGCTTTCTTT
NA	TRBV7-9	NA	TRBJ1-1	CASSRPRSSEAFF	TGTGCCAGCAGCCGCCCTCGGAGTTCTGAAGCTTTCTTT
TRBD2	TRBV6-1	NA	TRBJ2-7	CASSNGLDYEQYF	TGTGCCAGCAGTAACGGACTAGATTACGAGCAGTACTTC
NA	TRBV19	NA	TRBJ1-6	CASSTRRGSNSPLHF	TGTGCCAGTAGTACCCGAAGGGGTAGTAATTCACCCCTCCACTTT
NA	TRBV6-1	NA	TRBJ1-3	CASSEQGSSGNTIYF	TGTGCCAGCAGTGAACAGGGAAGCTCTGGAAACACCATATATTTT
NA	TRBV10-3	NA	TRBJ1-2	CAISERQDTYGYTF	TGTGCCATCAGTGAGAGGCAGGATACCTATGGCTACACCTTC
TRBD1	TRBV2	NA	TRBJ2-2	CASTTGGVMRTGELFF	TGTGCCAGCACTACAGGGGGCGTTATGAGAACCGGGGAGCTGTTTTTT
TRBD2	TRBV5-1	NA	TRBJ2-5	CASSTGTSGGAVYETQYF	TGCGCCAGCAGCACCGGGACTAGCGGGGGGGCGGTCTACGAGACCCAGTACTTC
NA	TRBV2	NA	TRBJ2-3	CASWLRDTQYF	TGTGCCAGCTGGTTGAGAGATACGCAGTATTTT
TRBD2	TRBV11-2	NA	TRBJ2-3	CASSSVAGGYTDTQYF	TGTGCCAGCAGTTCCGTAGCGGGGGGCTACACAGATACGCAGTATTTT
TRBD1	TRBV5-6	NA	TRBJ2-2	CASSYRGLRNTGELFF	TGTGCCAGCAGTTACAGGGGGCTTAGGAACACCGGGGAGCTGTTTTTT
TRBD2	TRBV4-1	NA	TRBJ2-2	CASSQVFASGRVGELFF	TGCGCCAGCAGCCAAGTGTTCGCTAGCGGGAGGGTGGGGGAGCTGTTTTTT
NA	TRBV20-1	NA	TRBJ1-1	CSAPRQTEAFF	TGCAGTGCTCCTCGACAGACTGAAGCTTTCTTT
NA	TRBV5-1	NA	TRBJ2-3	CASSLGGWDTDTQYF	TGCGCCAGCAGCTTGGGGGGCTGGGACACAGATACGCAGTATTTT
TRBD1	TRBV5-1	once	TRBJ1-2	CASSLEGQMVGYTF	TGCGCCAGCAGCTTGGAGGGACAGATGGTTGGCTACACCTTC
NA	TRBV27	NA	TRBJ2-5	CASKTYRTEETQYF	TGTGCCAGCAAGACGTATAGGACAGAAGAGACCCAGTACTTC
NA	TRBV10-3	NA	TRBJ2-3	CAAGAGTDTQYF	TGTGCCGCGGGGGCCGGGACAGATACGCAGTATTTT